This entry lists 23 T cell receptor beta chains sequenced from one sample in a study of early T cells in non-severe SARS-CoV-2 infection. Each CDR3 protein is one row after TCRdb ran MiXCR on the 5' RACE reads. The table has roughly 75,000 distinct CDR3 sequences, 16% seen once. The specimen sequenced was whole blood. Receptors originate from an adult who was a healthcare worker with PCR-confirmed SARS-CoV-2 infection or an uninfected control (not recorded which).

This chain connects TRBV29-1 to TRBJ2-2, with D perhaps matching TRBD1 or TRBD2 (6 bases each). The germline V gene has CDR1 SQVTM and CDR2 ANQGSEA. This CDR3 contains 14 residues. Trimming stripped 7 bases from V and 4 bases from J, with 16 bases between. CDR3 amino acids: CSAGETGFTGELFF. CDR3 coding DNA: TGCAGCGCGGGGGAGACAGGTTTCACCGGGGAGCTGTTTTTT.

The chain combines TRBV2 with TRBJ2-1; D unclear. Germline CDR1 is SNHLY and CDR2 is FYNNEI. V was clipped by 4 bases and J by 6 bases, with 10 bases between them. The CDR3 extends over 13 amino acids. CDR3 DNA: TGTGCCAGCAGTGTTGCTAGAGGCAATGAGCAGTTCTTC. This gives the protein CASSVARGNEQFF.

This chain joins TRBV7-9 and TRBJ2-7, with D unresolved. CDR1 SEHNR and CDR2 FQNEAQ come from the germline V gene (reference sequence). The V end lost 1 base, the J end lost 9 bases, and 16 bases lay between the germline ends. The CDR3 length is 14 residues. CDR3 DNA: TGTGCCAGCAGCTTAGGCCCCCTCGGTGTTGGGCAGTACTTC. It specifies CASSLGPLGVGQYF.

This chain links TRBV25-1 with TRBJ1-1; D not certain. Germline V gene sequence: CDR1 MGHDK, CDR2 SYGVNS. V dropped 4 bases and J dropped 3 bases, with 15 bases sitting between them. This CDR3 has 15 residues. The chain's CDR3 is CASSGHLPIDTEAFF. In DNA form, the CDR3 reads TGTGCCAGCAGTGGCCATCTGCCGATAGACACTGAAGCTTTCTTT. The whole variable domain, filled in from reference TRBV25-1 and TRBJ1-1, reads EADIYQTPRYLVIGTGKKITLECSQTMGHDKMYWYQQDPGMELHLIHYSYGVNSTEKGDLSSESTVSRIRTEHFPLTLESARPSHTSQYLCASSGHLPIDTEAFFGQGTRLTVV.

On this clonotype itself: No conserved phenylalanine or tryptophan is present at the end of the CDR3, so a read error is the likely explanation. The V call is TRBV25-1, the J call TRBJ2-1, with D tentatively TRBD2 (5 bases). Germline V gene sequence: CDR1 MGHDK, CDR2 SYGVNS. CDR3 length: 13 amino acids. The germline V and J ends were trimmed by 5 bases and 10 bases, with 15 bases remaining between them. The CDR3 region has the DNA TGTGCCAGCAGTAGTCTAGCAGCCAGGGAGCAGTTCTCC. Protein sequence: CASSSLAAREQFS.

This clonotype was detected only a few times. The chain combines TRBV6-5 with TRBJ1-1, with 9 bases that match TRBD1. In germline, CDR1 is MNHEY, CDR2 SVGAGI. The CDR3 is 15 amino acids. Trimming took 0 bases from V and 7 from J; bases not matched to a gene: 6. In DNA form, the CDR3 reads TGTGCCAGCAGTTACTCGGCGACAGGGGGTATTGAAGCTTTCTTT. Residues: CASSYSATGGIEAFF.

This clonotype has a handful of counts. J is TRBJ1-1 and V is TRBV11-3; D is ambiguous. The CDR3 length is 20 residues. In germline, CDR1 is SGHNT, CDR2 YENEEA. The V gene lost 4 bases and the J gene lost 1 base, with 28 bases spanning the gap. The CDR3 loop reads CASSSRRGPEYHYTNTEAFF. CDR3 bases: TGTGCCAGCAGCTCAAGACGCGGTCCCGAGTATCATTATACGAACACTGAAGCTTTCTTT.

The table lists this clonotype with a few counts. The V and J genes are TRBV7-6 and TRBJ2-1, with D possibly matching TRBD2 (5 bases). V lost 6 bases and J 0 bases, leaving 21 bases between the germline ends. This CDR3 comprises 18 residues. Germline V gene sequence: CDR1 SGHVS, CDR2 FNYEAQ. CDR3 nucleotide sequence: TGTGCCAGCAGTCTCGTGGTAGGCGGGTCGAGCTCCTACAATGAGCAGTTCTTC. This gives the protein CASSLVVGGSSSYNEQFF.

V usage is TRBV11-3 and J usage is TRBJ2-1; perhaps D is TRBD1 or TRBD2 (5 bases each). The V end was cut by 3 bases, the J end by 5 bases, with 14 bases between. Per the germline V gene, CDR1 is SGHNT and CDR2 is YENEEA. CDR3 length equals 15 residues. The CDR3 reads CASSFRDRGHNEQFF. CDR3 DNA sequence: TGTGCCAGCAGCTTTAGGGACCGCGGGCACAATGAGCAGTTCTTC.

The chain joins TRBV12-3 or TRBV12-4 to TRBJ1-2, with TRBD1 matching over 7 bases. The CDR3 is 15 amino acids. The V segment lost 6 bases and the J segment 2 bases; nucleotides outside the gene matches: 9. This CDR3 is CASSRNRGPNYGYTF. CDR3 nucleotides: TGTGCCAGCAGCCGTAACAGGGGCCCCAACTATGGCTACACCTTC.

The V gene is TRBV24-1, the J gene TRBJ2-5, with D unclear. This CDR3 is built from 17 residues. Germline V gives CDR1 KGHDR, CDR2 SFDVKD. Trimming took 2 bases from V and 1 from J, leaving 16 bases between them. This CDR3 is CATSDSHLARAQETQYF. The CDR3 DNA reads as TGTGCCACCAGTGATTCCCATCTGGCTAGAGCCCAAGAGACCCAGTACTTC.

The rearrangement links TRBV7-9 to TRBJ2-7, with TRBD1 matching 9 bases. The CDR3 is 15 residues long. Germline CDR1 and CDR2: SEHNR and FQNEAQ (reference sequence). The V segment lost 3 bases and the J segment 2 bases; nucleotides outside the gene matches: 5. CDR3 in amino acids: CASSFGTGIAYEQYF. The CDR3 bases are TGTGCCAGCAGCTTCGGGACAGGGATCGCCTACGAGCAGTACTTC.

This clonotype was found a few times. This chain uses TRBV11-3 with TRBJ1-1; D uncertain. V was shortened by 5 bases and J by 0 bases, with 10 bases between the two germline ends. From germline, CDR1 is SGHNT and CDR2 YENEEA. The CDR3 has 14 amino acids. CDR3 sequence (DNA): TGTGCCAGCAGCCGACGGACGATGAACACTGAAGCTTTCTTT. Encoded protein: CASSRRTMNTEAFF.

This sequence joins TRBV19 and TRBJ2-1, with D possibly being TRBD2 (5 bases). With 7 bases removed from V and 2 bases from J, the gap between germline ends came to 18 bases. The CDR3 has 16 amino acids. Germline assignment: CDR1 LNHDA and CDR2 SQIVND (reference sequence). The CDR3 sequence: CASTPRLAAAYNEQFF. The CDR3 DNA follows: TGTGCCAGTACCCCTCGGCTAGCAGCAGCCTACAATGAGCAGTTCTTC.

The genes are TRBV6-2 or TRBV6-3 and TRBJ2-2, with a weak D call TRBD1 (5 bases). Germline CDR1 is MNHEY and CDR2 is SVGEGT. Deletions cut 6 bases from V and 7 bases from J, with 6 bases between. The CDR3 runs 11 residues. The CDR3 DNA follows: TGTGCCAGCAGCCAGGGCGGGGAGCTGTTTTTT. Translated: CASSQGGELFF.

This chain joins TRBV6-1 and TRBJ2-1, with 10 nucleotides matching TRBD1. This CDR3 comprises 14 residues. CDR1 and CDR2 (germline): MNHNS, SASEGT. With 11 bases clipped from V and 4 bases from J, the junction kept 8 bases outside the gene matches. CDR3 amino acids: CAARPGQGYNEQFF. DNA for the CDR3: TGTGCCGCCCGACCGGGACAGGGGTACAATGAGCAGTTCTTC.

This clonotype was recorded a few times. CDR3 in amino acids: CASSQTETQYF. CDR3 in DNA: TGTGCCAGCAGTCAAACGGAGACCCAGTACTTC. This rearrangement joins TRBV2 to TRBJ2-5; D is unclear. The CDR3 is made up of 11 amino acids. Trimming took 5 bases from V and 5 from J, leaving 6 bases between them. CDR1 and CDR2 (germline): SNHLY, FYNNEI.

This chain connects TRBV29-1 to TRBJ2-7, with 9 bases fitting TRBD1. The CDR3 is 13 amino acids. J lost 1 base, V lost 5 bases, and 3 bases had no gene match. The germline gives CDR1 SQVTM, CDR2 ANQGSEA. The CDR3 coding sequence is TGCAGCGTTACCGACAGGGGGTCCTACGAGCAGTACTTC. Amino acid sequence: CSVTDRGSYEQYF.

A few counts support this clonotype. The CDR3 is CSAGPGTDTQYF. CDR3 nucleotide sequence: TGCAGTGCTGGGCCGGGCACAGATACGCAGTATTTT. V gene TRBV20-1 combines with J gene TRBJ2-3; D remains ambiguous. Deletions cut 5 bases from V and 1 base from J, with 7 bases between. Per the germline V gene, CDR1 is DFQATT and CDR2 is SNEGSKA (reference sequence). CDR3 length: 12 amino acids.

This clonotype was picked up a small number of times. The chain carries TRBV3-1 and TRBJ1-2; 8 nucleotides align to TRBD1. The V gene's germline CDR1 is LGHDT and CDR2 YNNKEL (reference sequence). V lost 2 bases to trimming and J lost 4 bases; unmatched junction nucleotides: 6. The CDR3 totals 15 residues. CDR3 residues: CASSQFGDRGYGYTF. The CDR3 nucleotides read TGTGCCAGCAGCCAATTCGGAGACAGGGGCTATGGCTACACCTTC.

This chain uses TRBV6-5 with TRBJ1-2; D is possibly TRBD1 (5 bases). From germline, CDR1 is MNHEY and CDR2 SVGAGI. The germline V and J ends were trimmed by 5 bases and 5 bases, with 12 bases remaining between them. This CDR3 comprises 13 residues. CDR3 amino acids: CASSKGTAYGYTF. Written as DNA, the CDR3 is TGTGCCAGCAGTAAGGGGACCGCGTATGGCTACACCTTC.

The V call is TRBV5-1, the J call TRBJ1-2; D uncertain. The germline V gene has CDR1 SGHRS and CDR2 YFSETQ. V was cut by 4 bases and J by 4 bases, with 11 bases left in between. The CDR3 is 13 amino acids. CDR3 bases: TGCGCCAGCAGCGGTACGTTTGGCTATGGCTACACCTTC. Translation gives CASSGTFGYGYTF.

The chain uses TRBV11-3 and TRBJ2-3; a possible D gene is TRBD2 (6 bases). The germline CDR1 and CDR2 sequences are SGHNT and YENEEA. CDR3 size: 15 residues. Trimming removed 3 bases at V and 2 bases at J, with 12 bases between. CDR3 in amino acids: CASSFAGPSTDTQYF. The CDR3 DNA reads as TGTGCCAGCAGCTTTGCGGGACCATCCACAGATACGCAGTATTTT. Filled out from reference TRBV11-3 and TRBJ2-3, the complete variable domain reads EAGVVQSPRYKIIEKKQPVAFWCNPISGHNTLYWYLQNLGQGPELLIRYENEEAVDDSQLPKDRFSAERLKGVDSTLKIQPAELGDSAVYLCASSFAGPSTDTQYFGPGTRLTVL.